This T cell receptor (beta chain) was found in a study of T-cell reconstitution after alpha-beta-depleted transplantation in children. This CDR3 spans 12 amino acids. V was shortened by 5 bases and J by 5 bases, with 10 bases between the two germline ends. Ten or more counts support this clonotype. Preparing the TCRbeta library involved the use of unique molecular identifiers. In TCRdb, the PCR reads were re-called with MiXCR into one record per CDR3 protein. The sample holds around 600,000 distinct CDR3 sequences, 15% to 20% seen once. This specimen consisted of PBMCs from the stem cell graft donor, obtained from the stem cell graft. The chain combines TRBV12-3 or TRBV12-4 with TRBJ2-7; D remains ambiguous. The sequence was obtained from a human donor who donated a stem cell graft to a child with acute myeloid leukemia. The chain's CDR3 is CASSPDADEQYF. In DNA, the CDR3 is TGTGCCAGCAGTCCGGATGCTGACGAGCAGTACTTC.